What follows are 10 T cell receptor beta chains derived from one specimen sequenced in a study of OX40 agonist ivuxolimab in advanced cancers. Profiled with immunoSEQ multiplex PCR; TCRdb holds only in-frame clones, not every one. The data hold 42,000 or so clones, with approximately 92% observed a single time. Sequencing was performed on CD4+ or CD8+ T cells sorted from blood, taken in a trial of the OX40 agonist ivuxolimab. The receptors were gathered from an adult with an advanced solid tumor such as melanoma, head and neck, liver or kidney cancer.

The V call is TRBV6-6, the J call TRBJ1-6, with 10 bases that match TRBD1. Germline CDR1 MNHNY, CDR2 SVGAGI (reference sequence). The J segment lost 7 bases and the V segment lost 6 bases, leaving 3 bases of the junction unmatched. The CDR3 has 14 residues. CDR3 sequence (DNA): TGTGCCAGCAGGCGGACAGGGGGAAATTCACCCCTCCACTTT. It is translated as CASRRTGGNSPLHF.

The rearrangement links TRBV28 to TRBJ2-3; 8 nucleotides line up with TRBD2. Germline CDR1 and CDR2: MDHEN and SYDVKM. V was clipped by 4 bases and J by 1 base; unmatched bases: 7. CDR3 size: 16 residues. CDR3 region: CASSWHQRERTDTQYF. The CDR3 region has the DNA TGTGCCAGCAGTTGGCATCAGCGGGAGCGCACAGATACGCAGTATTTT.

The rearrangement uses TRBV6-6 and TRBJ1-2; D not resolved. The CDR3 is made up of 12 amino acids. The germline gives CDR1 MNHNY, CDR2 SVGAGI (reference sequence). V lost 6 bases, J lost 4 bases, and 9 bases lay in between. The CDR3 coding sequence is TGTGCCAGCAGCCCCCCCACCTATGGCTACACCTTC. This encodes CASSPPTYGYTF.

J is TRBJ1-2 and V is TRBV5-6; no definite D call. V lost 2 bases, J lost 0 bases, and 11 bases lay in between. Germline V gives CDR1 SGHDT, CDR2 YYEEEE. The CDR3 consists of 15 residues. The CDR3 sequence is CASSFRGPANYGYTF. The CDR3 bases are TGTGCCAGCAGCTTCCGAGGGCCAGCTAACTATGGCTACACCTTC. Looking up the rest from reference TRBV5-6 and TRBJ1-2 gives the full variable domain: DAGVTQSPTHLIKTRGQQVTLRCSPKSGHDTVSWYQQALGQGPQFIFQYYEEEERQRGNFPDRFSGHQFPNYSSELNVNALLLGDSALYLCASSFRGPANYGYTFGSGTRLTVV.

J is TRBJ2-3 and V is TRBV19, with 8 bases matching TRBD1. With V trimmed by 7 bases and J by 3 bases, 6 bases remained unmatched. CDR1 and CDR2 (germline): LNHDA, SQIVND (reference sequence). The CDR3 length is 14 residues. Written as DNA, the CDR3 is TGTGCCAGTATGCAACAGGGGGAGACAGATACGCAGTATTTT. Its translation is CASMQQGETDTQYF.

V is TRBV5-6 and J is TRBJ2-1; D possibly corresponds to TRBD2 (5 bases). Trimming stripped 2 bases from V and 8 bases from J, with 14 bases between. Germline CDR1 SGHDT, CDR2 YYEEEE. The CDR3 loop spans 14 amino acids. The CDR3 loop reads CASSFTRPDDEQFF. Written as DNA, the CDR3 is TGTGCCAGCAGCTTTACTAGACCTGACGATGAGCAGTTCTTC.

V usage is TRBV5-8 and J usage is TRBJ2-5; TRBD1 might be the D (5 bases). The CDR3 totals 14 residues. The ends were cut back, 4 bases at V and 2 bases at J, with 12 bases in the middle. Germline CDR1 SGHTS, CDR2 YDEGEE. The CDR3 DNA reads as TGTGCCAGCAGCCTGGCGCGACAGCAAGAGACCCAGTACTTC. This sequence encodes CASSLARQQETQYF.

The chain employs TRBV19 and TRBJ2-5; 13 bases fit TRBD2. CDR3 length: 15 residues. Looked up from germline, CDR1 is LNHDA and CDR2 is SQIVND (reference sequence). After removal of 7 bases from V and 4 bases from J, the junction contained 6 bases not matched to a gene. CDR3 residues: CASTRLAGGGETQYF. The DNA for the CDR3 is TGTGCCAGTACTAGACTAGCGGGAGGTGGAGAGACCCAGTACTTC.

This sequence joins TRBV30 and TRBJ2-1; TRBD2 might be the D (6 bases). CDR3 size: 13 residues. Germline CDR1 reads GTSNPN; CDR2 reads SVGIG (reference sequence). The V gene lost 0 bases and the J gene lost 6 bases, with 9 bases spanning the gap. The DNA for the CDR3 is TGTGCCTGGAGTGTACGGCGGGGCAATGAGCAGTTCTTC. It encodes CAWSVRRGNEQFF. The entire variable domain, with the rest obtained from reference TRBV30 and TRBJ2-1, is as follows: SQTIHQWPATLVQPVGSPLSLECTVEGTSNPNLYWYRQAAGRGLQLLFYSVGIGQISSEVPQNLSASRPQDRQFILSSKKLLLSDSGFYLCAWSVRRGNEQFFGPGTRLTVL.

This clone has a handful of counts. The J gene is TRBJ1-1, the V gene TRBV2; TRBD1 aligns across 12 bases. Germline CDR1 SNHLY, CDR2 FYNNEI. This CDR3 contains 14 residues. The trim removed 6 bases at V and 5 bases at J, leaving 4 bases unmatched. CDR3 protein: CASRGTGGWTEAFF. CDR3 sequence (DNA): TGTGCCAGCAGAGGGACAGGGGGCTGGACTGAAGCTTTCTTT.